This T cell receptor beta chain derives from a study of cytomegalovirus exposure and HLA in healthy donors (dated by TCRdb to about 2017). About the study as a whole: According to an earlier analysis of a few hundred of the donors, about 179 million T cells yielded 100 million or so unique TCR beta sequences and 276 Gb of sequence data. An early release that covered around 590 HLA-typed donors contained around 330 gigabases of sequencing data and 65 million to 100 million unique TCR sequences. The genetic ancestry cluster associated with self-reported Caucasian donors included 70% to 85% of the roughly 400 genotyped donors. The study aimed to test whether signatures of past pathogen exposure could be identified by cataloging public T cell receptors. The study used immunosequencing to profile the T cell repertoires of approximately 650 subjects and linked those repertoires to cytomegalovirus serostatus. A separate validation cohort of about 110 different subjects was used in addition to the roughly 620-subject first cohort. High-throughput TCR immunosequencing, statistical association of individual TCRs with disease status, and machine learning were combined to predict cytomegalovirus infection status. A later analysis re-analyzed previously published TCR beta repertoires from 666 donors and added high-resolution HLA genotyping to study TCR occurrence patterns. In the later analysis, no new phenotypic data were used to find candidate immune exposures; instead, reliance was placed on TCR beta sequences and their occurrence across donors. To decide whether each TCR beta V gene segment behaved as functional or pseudogenic, an earlier analysis of approximately 590 of the donors relied on high-throughput TCR beta sequencing. Donor age, sex, ethnicity and CMV serostatus were collected together with the repertoire data. Genome-wide SNP genotypes for about 60% of the roughly 670 donors were used in a later genetic analysis, which treated that subset as a discovery cohort. All discovery cohort repertoires had been generated using a single sequencing platform. Class I and class II HLA loci were covered by the typing at four-digit resolution. Typing coverage differed by locus: A, B, C, DRB1 and DQB1 were typed in roughly 620-630 donors, DQA1 in about 550, DPA1 in around 610, and DPB1 in around 490. Because of strong linkage in the cohort, four to six DR-DQ haplotypes were treated as single units for association and clustering. On average, around 230,000 unique TCR beta nucleotide sequences were sequenced per donor among 398 genotyped donors of the cohort, with 15% to 20% of those sequences being non-productive. Beyond this particular receptor, the publication reports: Some IMGT-functional V segments, including TRBV6-2 and TRBV6-3, could not be told apart with the 87-base-pair reads, so those segments were excluded. For the cohort, immune exposure information was limited to CMV serostatus. V-gene and J-gene trimming of TCR beta chains was associated with a missense DCLRE1C variant in a later genetic analysis, and the association was replicated in an independent cohort. A total of 164 TCR beta chains were listed by the study as associated with cytomegalovirus. A further reported finding was that TCR beta sequences accurately predicted the HLA-A and HLA-B alleles for most subjects in the first cohort. In a later analysis, the rate of TCR association differed among HLA loci, with DRB1 alleles having the most associated TCRs and HLA-C alleles having the fewest. Several of the top co-occurrence clusters appeared to be linked to parvovirus B19, influenza, CMV and Epstein-Barr virus, according to a later analysis. Linkage disequilibrium might explain the correlated functional status among segregating V segments, but an unknown experimental factor could not be ruled out. In both the original and validation cohorts, the classifier was reported to diagnose cytomegalovirus status with high specificity and sensitivity. This cohort had only TCR beta chains sequenced, and the lack of alpha or paired-chain data limited which features could be detected. An earlier analysis of approximately 570 of the donors showed that most TCR beta V segments appeared in productive rearrangements either about 87% or about 30% of the time, which broadly matched IMGT annotations. A cluster of highly shared sequence variants was judged likely to be a technical artifact of the sequencing pipeline. A few of the identified cytomegalovirus-associated TCR beta chains were confirmed in vitro to be specific for cytomegalovirus antigens. The earlier analysis of about 600 of the donors excluded approximately 17 rarely observed V segments, including chromosome 9 orphons, because counts were too low. In a later analysis, HLA-associated TCR beta chains were found to be more clonally expanded and to have lower generation probabilities than equally common non-associated chains. Because HLA typing was unavailable for some donors at each locus, only the typed subset was used in association tests. It was suggested by the authors that the approach could potentially be generalized to other disease states and immunological phenotypes. In a later genetic analysis, fewer N-insertions in productive TCRs were reported among donors in an Asian-associated ancestry cluster than the 666-donor mean. While some public TCRs were present in many individuals, most TCR sequences turned up only very rarely across donors. Assigning TCR associations to individual alleles was difficult when HLA alleles, especially DR and DQ, strongly co-occurred. At a false discovery rate of 0.05, a later analysis linked 16,951 TCR beta sequences to specific HLA alleles. The presence/absence analyses assumed that sequencing depth was roughly uniform across donors, and that assumption may not be true. A later analysis found that most CMV-associated TCR beta chains appeared HLA-restricted, with HLA associations seemingly driven largely by CMV exposure.

In total, approximately 700 healthy bone marrow donors made up the cohort. All cohort members were sampled while nominally healthy, although unrecorded immune exposures were likely present. The donor was CMV seronegative and was included in the group of a few hundred seronegative cohort members. Each donor provided a peripheral blood sample, and peripheral blood mononuclear cells were used for TCR beta sequencing. Genomic DNA was extracted from the blood cell samples with the Qiagen DNeasy Blood Extraction Kit. The library came from the immunoSEQ multiplex PCR assay. The multiplex PCR relied on a mix of 60 forward primers for TCR Vbeta segments and 13 reverse primers for TCR Jbeta segments. The CDR3 region of rearranged TCR beta genes was amplified from genomic DNA with a multiplex PCR assay. Amplified TCR beta libraries were sequenced as 87-base-pair reads on the Illumina HiSeq System. On the authors' methods: A later analysis tallied 75 million to 95 million unique TCR beta chains across the 650 to 750 repertoires, and around 9.9 million of those chains were shared by two or more donors. To remove PCR and sequencing errors, raw reads were error-corrected and collapsed into unique sequences using a nearest-neighbor algorithm that merged closely related sequences. CDR3 sequences were aligned to IMGT reference sequences to assign V, D and J gene segments. Each retained sequence needed at least a six-nucleotide match to both a V gene segment and a J gene segment. Rearrangements were called productive when the CDR3 lacked stop codons and stayed in frame with V and J; all others were non-productive. Following IMGT convention, CDR3 was defined as the stretch from the second conserved V-encoded cysteine to the conserved J-encoded phenylalanine. The earlier analysis of roughly 590 of the donors excluded sequences that lacked an unambiguous match to a single V gene segment. In an earlier analysis of approximately 560 of the donors, a V segment was called functional when productive rearrangements were above 56.7%, and segregating when the standard deviation between donors exceeded 5%. A statistical classification framework was built for diagnosing cytomegalovirus status from the catalog of TCR beta chain sequences. In a later analysis, TCR nucleotide sequences were compared against IMGT/GENE-DB human TR gene sequences so that V and J genes could be assigned. In a later analysis, CDR3 sequences and most-parsimonious VDJ recombination scenarios were assigned using the TCRdist pipeline. In a later analysis, each TCR beta chain was defined by its CDR3 amino acid sequence together with its V-gene family, and reads lacking a unique V-gene family were excluded. A later analysis removed several hundred highly shared, low-generation-probability nucleotide sequences to deal with suspected cross-contamination and a sequencing artifact. In a later analysis, a clonal expansion index was calculated for each public chain from normalized within-repertoire ranks of inferred template counts. In a later analysis, generation probabilities were computed using a VDJ recombination model fitted to out-of-frame rearrangements, and the results were checked against IGoR. In a later analysis, TCR-TCR, TCR-HLA and TCR-CMV co-occurrence was scored with hypergeometric tests, and a repertoire-size bias correction was applied to TCR pairs. A later analysis estimated false discovery rates by permuting HLA or CMV assignments 20 times. A later analysis grouped co-occurring TCRs with DBSCAN, adding TCRdist sequence similarity when clustering within HLA-allele-positive subsets. Co-occurrence clustering excluded repertoires with fewer than 30,000 or more than 120,000 public chains, plus five with anomalous nucleotide sharing. TCRdb holds this immuneACCESS table with in-frame rearrangements only. Some clones are missing; in checked studies, unresolved V genes explain under half, and the rest has no known cause. For V, J and clone size, that table is used; D and trimming come from the DNA. This sample comprises around 150,000 clones, around 88% of them detected only once. The ten largest clones take up 0.85% of the sample.

The germline V gene supplies CDR1 SGHVS and CDR2 FNYEAQ. The trim is 0 bases for V and 13 bases for J, with a gap of 15 bases between the germline ends. The CDR3 starts with the cysteine, ends with the phenylalanine, and has 13 residues. Just the 39-base CDR3 DNA is kept, in frame starting at base 1. Note on this clone: The clone's antigen remains unknown. No base quality values were provided; no much bigger clone lies one nucleotide off.

This chain is built from TRBV7-6 and TRBJ1-1; the D gene assignment is ambiguous. The material sequenced was PBMCs. The TCR comes from a woman in her thirties in good health and CMV-seronegative. DNA sequence: TGTGCCAGCAGCTTAGCCCCAGTGACCGAGGATTTCTTT. It translates as CASSLAPVTEDFF.